This TCR beta chain was identified in a study of blood T cell repertoires in COVID-19. Whole-study context: COVID-19 samples collected from the United States, Italy and Spain covered acute and convalescent phases. Sources were T cells, B-cell-depleted T cells, or PBMCs; the material itself was cDNA or gDNA.

CDR1 and CDR2 from the germline V gene are SGHTA and FQGNSA. The CDR3 consists of 16 residues. V was trimmed by 2 bases and J by 8 bases, leaving 19 bases between them. Repertoires were generated with immunoSEQ multiplex PCR, while TCRdb's copy carries only in-frame clones and drops some. Of some 260,000 clones listed, approximately 80% were seen once; the top ten hold 8.9%. Sequencing was done on a sample of peripheral blood. The J gene is TRBJ2-1, the V gene TRBV7-2; D possibly corresponds to TRBD1 (6 bases). The receptor's source is a man at least 80 years old with acute or convalescent COVID-19. CDR3 in DNA: TGTGCCAGCAGCTTAATGGCGGCACAGGGATCCTATGAGCAGTTCTTC. Protein: CASSLMAAQGSYEQFF.